A single sample gave rise to the 28 T cell receptor beta chains below, sequenced in a study of blood T cell repertoires in COVID-19. Sequenced by immunoSEQ multiplex PCR; TCRdb stores in-frame clones only, minus some. Among about 300,000 clones listed, 70% to 90% were seen once. Input material: PBMCs or T cells enriched from blood (not recorded which). Receptors were obtained from a woman between 18 and 29 years old who had recovered from COVID-19.

The V gene is TRBV19, the J gene TRBJ1-5, with D tentatively TRBD1 (6 bases). CDR1 LNHDA and CDR2 SQIVND come from the germline V gene (reference sequence). V shed 3 bases and J shed 0 bases, with 12 bases lying between them. The CDR3 has 16 amino acids. The CDR3 coding sequence is TGTGCCAGTAGTATTAGGGGAGGGGGTAGCAATCAGCCCCAGCATTTT. As protein: CASSIRGGGSNQPQHF.

This rearrangement joins TRBV7-9 to TRBJ2-1; 7 bases match TRBD1. The CDR3 extends over 12 amino acids. V shed 5 bases and J 8 bases; nucleotides not matched to a gene: 3. In germline, CDR1 is SEHNR, CDR2 FQNEAQ (reference sequence). CDR3 sequence reads: CASSPTGDEQFF. DNA of the CDR3: TGTGCCAGCAGCCCTACAGGGGATGAGCAGTTCTTC.

CDR3 nucleotide sequence: TGTGCCAGCAACCGAAAGGGACTAGCGGGGGAGAATGAGCAGTTCTTC. Translating it yields CASNRKGLAGENEQFF. This chain joins TRBV13 and TRBJ2-1, with 14 nucleotides matching TRBD2. V lost 7 bases, J lost 7 bases, and 9 bases stayed unmatched. In germline, CDR1 is PRHDT, CDR2 FYEKMQ (reference sequence). The CDR3 spans 16 residues.

The rearrangement uses TRBV10-2 and TRBJ1-1; maybe TRBD1 (5 bases). Germline loops: CDR1 WSHSY, CDR2 SAAADI. The CDR3 runs 11 residues. Trimming left V 6 bases short and J 8 bases short, with 10 bases between. CDR3 sequence: CASRDTGEAFF. In DNA form, the CDR3 reads TGCGCCAGCAGGGATACAGGCGAAGCTTTCTTT.

This clone was picked up a small number of times. The V call is TRBV7-8, the J call TRBJ2-7, with 7 nucleotides matching TRBD2. Germline assignment: CDR1 SGHVS and CDR2 FQNEAQ. V shed 2 bases, J shed 1 base, and the junction held 8 bases outside the gene matches. CDR3 length: 16 residues. In DNA form, the CDR3 reads TGTGCCAGCAGCTTATCGGCGGGAGAAGTATCCTACGAGCAGTACTTC. Protein: CASSLSAGEVSYEQYF.

This chain uses TRBV19 with TRBJ1-1; TRBD1 matches 8 bases. V lost 8 bases and J lost 5; bases outside the gene matches: 10. This CDR3 is 14 amino acids long. Germline V gives CDR1 LNHDA, CDR2 SQIVND (reference sequence). The CDR3 DNA reads as TGTGCCAGTTTCTCTCGGACAGGGAAAACTGAAGCTTTCTTT. Translation gives CASFSRTGKTEAFF.

The chain links TRBV6-6 to TRBJ1-6; 11 nucleotides match TRBD1. J was trimmed by 9 bases and V by 5 bases; bases with no gene match: 3. The length of the CDR3 is 14 residues. In germline, CDR1 is MNHNY, CDR2 SVGAGI (reference sequence). CDR3 DNA: TGTGCCAGCAGTGCGGACAGGGGGCGTTCACCCCTCCACTTT. Amino acids: CASSADRGRSPLHF.

Note on this clone: The sample holds other DNA sequences that translate to the same CDR3. V and J are TRBV27 and TRBJ1-2; perhaps TRBD1 as D (6 bases). This CDR3 region has 13 residues. Germline values: CDR1 MNHEY, CDR2 SMNVEV (reference sequence). V lost 6 bases to trimming and J lost 4 bases, with 12 bases between them. The chain's CDR3 is CASRRGQAYGYTF. As DNA, the CDR3 is TGTGCCAGCAGGCGGGGGCAGGCCTATGGCTACACCTTC.

This sequence joins TRBV19 and TRBJ1-2; possibly TRBD1 for D (5 bases). This CDR3 is built from 16 residues. Looked up from germline, CDR1 is LNHDA and CDR2 is SQIVND (reference sequence). The V and J ends lost 6 bases and 2 bases respectively, with 19 bases between them. The CDR3 DNA sequence: TGTGCCAGTAGCGGGGAGGGTGGGACGACGAACTATGGCTACACCTTC. Protein product: CASSGEGGTTNYGYTF.

The rearrangement joins TRBV28 to TRBJ1-5, with 8 nucleotides matching TRBD1. Germline V CDR1 and CDR2: MDHEN, SYDVKM. This CDR3 contains 17 residues. Trimming took 4 bases from V and 2 from J; bases not matched to a gene: 10. The CDR3 DNA reads as TGTGCCAGCAGTTCGTCCTCACAGGGGGGCGGCAATCAGCCCCAGCATTTT. As protein: CASSSSSQGGGNQPQHF.

V is TRBV27 and J is TRBJ2-7; 10 positions agree with TRBD2. The CDR3 totals 15 residues. The J segment lost 0 bases and the V segment lost 5 bases, leaving 4 bases of the junction unmatched. Germline assignment: CDR1 MNHEY and CDR2 SMNVEV (reference sequence). DNA for the CDR3: TGTGCCAGCAGTCCCCAGCGGGGGGGCTCCTACGAGCAGTACTTC. This sequence encodes CASSPQRGGSYEQYF.

The chain links TRBV28 to TRBJ1-1; D possibly corresponds to TRBD1 (5 bases). The germline gives CDR1 MDHEN, CDR2 SYDVKM. The CDR3 has 17 amino acids. V gave up 5 bases and J gave up 2 bases, with 21 bases separating them. The CDR3 sequence is CASSDLSSRALNTEAFF. In DNA form, the CDR3 reads TGTGCCAGCAGTGACTTAAGCTCCAGGGCGCTCAACACTGAAGCTTTCTTT.

The chain employs TRBV29-1 and TRBJ2-7; 9 bases line up with TRBD2. The J segment lost 1 base and the V segment lost 4 bases, leaving 11 bases of the junction unmatched. This CDR3 region has 16 residues. Germline V gives CDR1 SQVTM, CDR2 ANQGSEA. CDR3 bases: TGCAGCGTTGCCCCTCATGGAGCGGGAGGTTCCTACGAGCAGTACTTC. Its translation is CSVAPHGAGGSYEQYF.

The chain couples TRBV4-1 to TRBJ1-4, with D maybe TRBD1 (5 bases). V was pared by 1 base and J by 0 bases, with 12 bases between. The CDR3 consists of 17 residues. From germline, CDR1 is MGHRA and CDR2 YSYEKL. This CDR3 is CASSQAFGAATNEKLFF. As DNA, the CDR3 is TGCGCCAGCAGCCAAGCCTTTGGGGCAGCAACTAATGAAAAACTGTTTTTT.

The chain joins TRBV5-4 to TRBJ2-7; 9 bases are a match to TRBD1. V shed 0 bases and J 3 bases; nucleotides not matched to a gene: 4. The CDR3 runs to 15 residues. Germline-derived CDR1 and CDR2 are SGHNT and YYREEE (reference sequence). CDR3 sequence: CASSLDATGGYEQYF. In DNA, the CDR3 is TGTGCCAGCAGCTTGGATGCGACAGGGGGCTACGAGCAGTACTTC.

V and J are TRBV7-3 and TRBJ2-2; possibly TRBD2 for D (6 bases). CDR3 length equals 14 residues. The germline V and J ends were trimmed by 2 bases and 4 bases, with 8 bases remaining between them. The germline V gene has CDR1 SGHTA and CDR2 FQGTGA. CDR3 DNA sequence: TGTGCCAGCAGCTTATCTAGCGTCACCGGGGAGCTGTTTTTT. Protein: CASSLSSVTGELFF.

The genes are TRBV6-5 and TRBJ1-5; no firm D call. Germline V gene data show CDR1 as MNHEY and CDR2 as SVGAGI. Trimming took off 3 bases at V and 3 bases at J, with 12 bases between the two ends. This CDR3 has 15 amino acids. As DNA, the CDR3 is TGTGCCAGCAGTTATTCTTGGGCAGACAATCAGCCCCAGCATTTT. Amino acid sequence: CASSYSWADNQPQHF.

The J gene is TRBJ1-2, the V gene TRBV5-1; D unclear. The CDR3 has 14 amino acids. V was clipped by 3 bases and J by 1 base, with 10 bases between them. Germline loops: CDR1 SGHRS, CDR2 YFSETQ. The DNA for the CDR3 is TGCGCCAGCAGCTCAGAACCCAATAACTATGGCTACACCTTC. Translating it yields CASSSEPNNYGYTF.

The chain is built from TRBV28 and TRBJ1-6; a possible D gene is TRBD1 (6 bases). Germline values: CDR1 MDHEN, CDR2 SYDVKM. The CDR3 consists of 15 residues. V shed 7 bases and J shed 9 bases, with 19 bases lying between them. CDR3 loop: CASITQGVTGSPLHF. Here the CDR3 DNA reads TGTGCCAGCATAACACAGGGAGTTACAGGTTCACCCCTCCACTTT.

This chain connects TRBV29-1 to TRBJ1-1; no definite D call. Germline assignment: CDR1 SQVTM and CDR2 ANQGSEA. CDR3 length equals 13 residues. The ends were cut back, 0 bases at V and 5 bases at J, with 10 bases in the middle. The CDR3 region is CSVEEQPRTEAFF. In DNA form, the CDR3 reads TGCAGCGTTGAAGAACAGCCAAGGACTGAAGCTTTCTTT.

The J gene is TRBJ1-4, the V gene TRBV7-9; perhaps TRBD1 as D (6 bases). This CDR3 is 14 amino acids long. Trimming took 5 bases from V and 4 from J, leaving 11 bases between them. Per germline, CDR1 SEHNR and CDR2 FQNEAQ (reference sequence). DNA of the CDR3: TGTGCCAGCAGCCTACAGGGTTATAATGAAAAACTGTTTTTT. Its translation: CASSLQGYNEKLFF.

The chain uses TRBV19 and TRBJ2-7; 7 bases are shared with TRBD1. After removal of 11 bases from V and 2 bases from J, the junction contained 6 bases not matched to a gene. This CDR3 has 12 amino acids. Germline V gene lookup returns CDR1 LNHDA and CDR2 SQIVND (reference sequence). This CDR3 is CASTGNTYEQYF. The CDR3 coding sequence is TGTGCCTCGACAGGGAACACCTACGAGCAGTACTTC.

This clone was observed once. V usage is TRBV7-2 and J usage is TRBJ1-3, with D possibly matching TRBD1 (6 bases). Trimming shortened V by 5 bases and J by 0 bases, and 11 bases separated the two germline ends. The CDR3 loop spans 15 amino acids. Germline V gene data show CDR1 as SGHTA and CDR2 as FQGNSA. Here the CDR3 reads CASSATGNSGNTIYF. The CDR3 DNA sequence: TGTGCCAGCAGCGCGACAGGAAACTCTGGAAACACCATATATTTT. The complete variable domain, with remaining parts taken from reference TRBV7-2 and TRBJ1-3, reads GAGVSQSPSNKVTEKGKDVELRCDPISGHTALYWYRQSLGQGLEFLIYFQGNSAPDKSGLPSDRFSAERTGGSVSTLTIQRTQQEDSAVYLCASSATGNSGNTIYFGEGSWLTVV.

The V call is TRBV7-3, the J call TRBJ1-2, with D hard to call. Deletions cut 5 bases from V and 0 bases from J, with 10 bases between. The CDR3 runs 14 residues. Germline V gene data show CDR1 as SGHTA and CDR2 as FQGTGA. As DNA, the CDR3 is TGTGCCAGCAGCCCCAGAATACCTAACTATGGCTACACCTTC. Residues: CASSPRIPNYGYTF.

V gene TRBV4-1 combines with J gene TRBJ2-3; TRBD2 matches at 13 bases. The CDR3 is made up of 18 amino acids. Germline V lookup: CDR1 MGHRA, CDR2 YSYEKL. V lost 0 bases and J lost 3; bases outside the gene matches: 6. The CDR3 region is CASSQEAGTSGETDTQYF. The CDR3 DNA reads TGCGCCAGCAGCCAAGAAGCCGGGACTAGCGGGGAGACAGATACGCAGTATTTT.

The chain uses TRBV13 and TRBJ1-1; 7 nucleotides agree with TRBD1. V was pared by 5 bases and J by 3 bases, with 6 bases of the junction left unmatched. Germline CDR1 PRHDT, CDR2 FYEKMQ (reference sequence). CDR3 size: 14 residues. CDR3 sequence: CASSANRGDTEAFF. As DNA, the CDR3 is TGTGCCAGCAGCGCCAACAGGGGTGACACTGAAGCTTTCTTT.

CDR3 sequence: CASSFSTGDLYGYTF. CDR3 nucleotides: TGTGCCAGCAGTTTCTCCACAGGGGACCTCTATGGCTACACCTTC. V gene TRBV28 combines with J gene TRBJ1-2; 7 bases agree with TRBD1. This CDR3 spans 15 amino acids. Germline CDR1 MDHEN, CDR2 SYDVKM. V gave up 3 bases and J gave up 4 bases; unmatched junction bases: 8.

The chain couples TRBV5-6 to TRBJ2-5, with D possibly TRBD1 on 6 matching bases. The CDR3 has 15 residues. V was pared by 3 bases and J by 2 bases, with 14 bases between. The V gene's germline CDR1 is SGHDT and CDR2 YYEEEE. CDR3 sequence (DNA): TGTGCCAGCAGCTCCCCAAGGCAGGGGCAAGAGACCCAGTACTTC. It is translated as CASSSPRQGQETQYF. The full variable domain, in which reference TRBV5-6 and TRBJ2-5 provide the parts outside the CDR3, is DAGVTQSPTHLIKTRGQQVTLRCSPKSGHDTVSWYQQALGQGPQFIFQYYEEEERQRGNFPDRFSGHQFPNYSSELNVNALLLGDSALYLCASSSPRQGQETQYFGPGTRLLVL.